The sequence of this TCR beta chain was determined in a study of early T cells in non-severe SARS-CoV-2 infection. Whole-study context: Chains were not paired, and sequencing was done on bulk RNA from unsorted whole blood. Points from the study as a whole: Database matching using VDJdb favored anti-spike CD8 responses, with private and CD4 specificities left missing.

Each single cDNA molecule received a unique molecular identifier. MiXCR, run by TCRdb on the 5' RACE reads, gives a single entry per CDR3 protein. The profile shows roughly 25,000 distinct CDR3 sequences, less than 5% of them singletons. This clonotype has a count of ten or more. Its antigen remains unidentified. V gave up 5 bases and J gave up 2 bases; unmatched junction bases: 19. The CDR3 extends over 20 amino acids. Sequenced sample: whole blood. The TCR comes from an adult who was a healthcare worker with PCR-confirmed SARS-CoV-2 infection or an uninfected control (not recorded which). This chain joins TRBV12-3 or TRBV12-4 and TRBJ2-5, with TRBD1 matching 11 bases. The CDR3 DNA is TGTGCCAGCAGTACTGCCCGGGACAGGGGGGCCAGCCTAACGCAAGAGACCCAGTACTTC. Amino acids: CASSTARDRGASLTQETQYF.